These 19 T cell receptor beta chains share one sample of origin, sequenced in a study of blood T cells in healthy people across ages. PCR was performed a second time for 7 to 11 cycles using a sample-barcoded 5' primer and a J-beta primer mix. TCRdb passed the 5' RACE reads through MiXCR, listing each CDR3 protein once. Of more than 1 million distinct CDR3 sequences in the sample, around 45% were seen once. The material sequenced was blood. These receptors were collected from a woman in her fifties or sixties in good health.

The chain is built from TRBV5-1 and TRBJ1-1; D not resolved. The CDR3 sequence is 14 residues long. V lost 1 base and J 1 base, leaving 8 bases between the germline ends. CDR1 SGHRS and CDR2 YFSETQ come from the germline V gene. As DNA, the CDR3 is TGCGCCAGCAGCTTGCTTACCGAGAACACTGAAGCTTTCTTT. Its protein is CASSLLTENTEAFF.

This sequence joins TRBV5-5 and TRBJ2-3; 8 bases fit TRBD2. Germline values: CDR1 SGHKS, CDR2 YYEKEE (reference sequence). The length of the CDR3 is 19 residues. V gave up 4 bases and J gave up 2 bases; unmatched junction bases: 18. CDR3 nucleotide sequence: TGTGCCAGCAGCCAAAGCCCTCAAACTACTAGCGGCCCCACAGATACGCAGTATTTT. Translated: CASSQSPQTTSGPTDTQYF.

With respect to this clonotype: With a much larger clone just one base away, this may be a read error. The rearrangement uses TRBV4-1 and TRBJ2-7, with 9 nucleotides matching TRBD1. V was clipped by 0 bases and J by 3 bases; unmatched bases: 6. The CDR3 is made up of 16 amino acids. Germline loops: CDR1 MGHRA, CDR2 YSYEKL. The CDR3 DNA follows: TGCGCCAGCAGCCAAGATTGCGGGACAGGGTTCTACGAGCAGTACTTC. Protein product: CASSQDCGTGFYEQYF.

V usage is TRBV20-1 and J usage is TRBJ2-5; D gene uncertain. V lost 4 bases, J lost 11 bases, and 17 bases lay in between. CDR3 length equals 12 residues. Germline CDR1 and CDR2: DFQATT and SNEGSKA (reference sequence). This CDR3 reads CSATPGPIEQYF. The CDR3 nucleotides are TGCAGTGCTACTCCGGGCCCGATTGAGCAGTACTTC.

The rearrangement uses TRBV6-6 and TRBJ1-2; TRBD1 is a possible D gene (6 bases). Germline V gene sequence: CDR1 MNHNY, CDR2 SVGAGI (reference sequence). V dropped 6 bases and J dropped 8 bases, with 19 bases sitting between them. The CDR3 sequence is 14 residues long. Here the CDR3 DNA reads TGTGCCAGCAGGGCCCGACAGGACTCCTTGGGCTACACCTTC. This sequence encodes CASRARQDSLGYTF.

This chain joins TRBV10-3 and TRBJ2-3; 9 bases map to TRBD2. Trimming removed 8 bases from V and 4 bases from J; junction bases left unmatched: 10. Germline V gives CDR1 ENHRY, CDR2 SYGVKD. The CDR3 extends over 15 amino acids. The CDR3 loop is CAIDGGSGGADTQYF. CDR3 coding DNA: TGTGCCATCGACGGGGGTAGCGGGGGCGCAGATACGCAGTATTTT.

This clonotype appeared a few times. V gene TRBV5-6 combines with J gene TRBJ1-2; 8 bases are shared with TRBD1. CDR1 and CDR2 from the germline V gene are SGHDT and YYEEEE. V lost 4 bases to trimming and J lost 8 bases; unmatched junction nucleotides: 10. This CDR3 spans 14 amino acids. The CDR3 region has the DNA TGTGCCAGCAGCCCTGACAGGGGTCAAGGAGGCTACACCTTC. Protein sequence: CASSPDRGQGGYTF.

This clonotype turned up a few times. V is TRBV9 and J is TRBJ1-4, with 7 bases identical to TRBD1. The germline gives CDR1 SGDLS, CDR2 YYNGEE. The V gene end was trimmed by 4 bases and the J gene end by 2 bases; junction bases not matched to a gene: 2. CDR3 length: 14 amino acids. The CDR3 nucleotides read TGTGCCAGCAGCAAGACAGGGACTAATGAAAAACTGTTTTTT. Its translation is CASSKTGTNEKLFF.

This clonotype was counted only a few times. V gene TRBV6-6 combines with J gene TRBJ2-7; 9 bases agree with TRBD1. CDR3 length: 14 amino acids. Germline V gene lookup returns CDR1 MNHNY and CDR2 SVGAGI (reference sequence). The J segment lost 5 bases and the V segment lost 5 bases, leaving 7 bases of the junction unmatched. CDR3 amino acids: CASSHGQGWNEQYF. In DNA form, the CDR3 reads TGTGCCAGCAGTCACGGACAGGGGTGGAACGAGCAGTACTTC.

This rearrangement joins TRBV12-3 or TRBV12-4 to TRBJ2-3; D remains ambiguous. V dropped 3 bases and J dropped 3 bases, with 13 bases sitting between them. The CDR3 is 15 residues long. The chain's CDR3 is CASSFGSPPTDTQYF. The CDR3, as DNA: TGTGCCAGCAGTTTCGGCTCTCCCCCGACAGATACGCAGTATTTT.

This clonotype was picked up many times. The V gene is TRBV5-1, the J gene TRBJ2-3; D might be TRBD1 (6 bases). CDR1 is SGHRS, CDR2 YFSETQ, per germline. Between the trimmed V and J ends, which lost 6 bases and 2 bases, there was a span of 13 bases. The length of the CDR3 is 14 residues. The CDR3 sequence: CASTLGHPTDTQYF. CDR3 bases: TGCGCCAGCACATTGGGACACCCCACAGATACGCAGTATTTT.

This chain connects TRBV13 to TRBJ1-1; unclear D gene. Trimming pared 5 bases from V and 6 bases from J, leaving 13 bases between. Per the germline V gene, CDR1 is PRHDT and CDR2 is FYEKMQ (reference sequence). This CDR3 is built from 13 residues. CDR3 sequence: CASSQGGVPEAFF. The CDR3, as DNA: TGTGCCAGCAGCCAAGGAGGAGTCCCTGAAGCTTTCTTT.

This rearrangement joins TRBV5-1 to TRBJ1-6; perhaps TRBD1 as D (6 bases). The CDR3 has 16 residues. With 2 bases removed from V and 7 bases from J, the gap between germline ends came to 16 bases. From germline, CDR1 is SGHRS and CDR2 YFSETQ. CDR3 nucleotide sequence: TGCGCCAGCAGCTTTTTAGGGCAGGGGTCGAATTCACCCCTCCACTTT. Encoded protein: CASSFLGQGSNSPLHF.

The chain is built from TRBV7-8 and TRBJ2-5; D call uncertain. The end of the DNA aligns better with TRBJ2-7, so the J call may be wrong. This CDR3 contains 13 residues. Germline loops: CDR1 SGHVS, CDR2 FQNEAQ. CDR3 region: CASSSRDPDEQYF. The CDR3 DNA is TGTGCCAGCAGCTCCAGAGACCCGGACGAGCAGTACTTC.

This clonotype was counted between two and nine times. As DNA, the CDR3 is TGTGCCATCAGTGCCGCGGCGGGATCTGAAGCTTTCTTT. As protein: CAISAAAGSEAFF. This chain joins TRBV10-3 and TRBJ1-1; D uncertain. Germline V gene data show CDR1 as ENHRY and CDR2 as SYGVKD. The V end was cut by 4 bases, the J end by 6 bases, with 12 bases between. The CDR3 spans 13 residues.

J is TRBJ2-5 and V is TRBV5-1, with D perhaps TRBD1 (6 bases). CDR1 is SGHRS and CDR2 is YFSETQ in the germline V gene. The CDR3 runs 14 residues. The V end was cut by 0 bases, the J end by 11 bases, with 17 bases between. CDR3 residues: CASSLAVRDNEQYF. For the CDR3, the DNA is TGCGCCAGCAGCTTGGCCGTCAGGGACAATGAGCAGTACTTC.

This clonotype was counted only a few times. The rearrangement uses TRBV14 and TRBJ2-4; D is undetermined. The CDR3 totals 12 residues. V shed 0 bases and J shed 11 bases, with 8 bases lying between them. The germline V gene encodes CDR1 SGHDN and CDR2 FVKESK. CDR3 residues: CASSQDSPLQYF. As DNA, the CDR3 is TGTGCCAGCAGCCAAGATTCGCCTCTTCAGTACTTC.

The sample holds one count of this clonotype. The V gene is TRBV27, the J gene TRBJ2-7; no clear D. Trimming shortened V by 5 bases and J by 2 bases, and 10 bases separated the two germline ends. Per the germline V gene, CDR1 is MNHEY and CDR2 is SMNVEV (reference sequence). The CDR3 runs to 13 residues. The CDR3 DNA reads TGTGCCAGCAGTGTGTCAGTGGCCTACGAGCAGTACTTC. Translated, it gives CASSVSVAYEQYF.

This clonotype occurred a few times. The chain couples TRBV9 to TRBJ2-1; weak D call: TRBD2 (5 bases). CDR1 is SGDLS and CDR2 is YYNGEE in the germline V gene. Deletions cut 0 bases from V and 4 bases from J, with 11 bases between. The CDR3 length is 15 residues. The CDR3 DNA reads TGTGCCAGCAGCGTAGCCCCCGGGGTTTACAATGAGCAGTTCTTC. As protein: CASSVAPGVYNEQFF.